This passage covers 7 T cell receptor beta chains from one sample sequenced in a study of T cell responses to AZD1222 COVID-19 vaccine. Measured with immunoSEQ multiplex PCR; TCRdb has only the in-frame clones, and not every one. The sample has fewer than 150,000 clones, 88% seen once. The sample was peripheral blood, taken 28 days after the second AZD1222 dose. Receptors originate from an adult who received the AZD1222 COVID-19 vaccine.

The rearrangement links TRBV19 to TRBJ1-2, with 8 bases aligning to TRBD1. CDR1 is LNHDA and CDR2 is SQIVND in the germline V gene (reference sequence). Trimming at V came to 5 bases and at J to 7 bases, leaving 6 bases not matched to a gene. The CDR3 consists of 13 residues. CDR3 sequence (DNA): TGTGCCAGTAGTTGGACAGGGACTCTTGGCTACACCTTC. Protein: CASSWTGTLGYTF. Drawing the rest from reference TRBV19 and TRBJ1-2, the complete variable domain is DGGITQSPKYLFRKEGQNVTLSCEQNLNHDAMYWYRQDPGQGLRLIYYSQIVNDFQKGDIAEGYSVSREKKESFPLTVTSAQKNPTAFYLCASSWTGTLGYTFGSGTRLTVV.

The rearrangement links TRBV11-3 to TRBJ2-5; no clear D gene. Per germline, CDR1 SGHNT and CDR2 YENEEA. Trimming took off 7 bases at V and 3 bases at J, with 6 bases between the two ends. The CDR3 sequence is 11 residues long. DNA of the CDR3: TGTGCCAGCACCTCAAAAGAGACCCAGTACTTC. This codes for CASTSKETQYF.

This chain joins TRBV5-1 and TRBJ2-1; weak D call: TRBD2 (6 bases). The germline V and J ends were trimmed by 6 bases and 7 bases, with 17 bases remaining between them. The CDR3 has 14 amino acids. The germline gives CDR1 SGHRS, CDR2 YFSETQ. CDR3 bases: TGCGCCAGCATGGGAACCGGGCGGGAAAATGAGCAGTTCTTC. Its translation is CASMGTGRENEQFF.

This clone was counted once. The gene calls are TRBV7-8 and TRBJ1-1, with unresolved D. V lost 5 bases to trimming and J lost 4 bases, with 11 bases between them. Germline CDR1 SGHVS, CDR2 FQNEAQ. The CDR3 has 13 residues. The CDR3 region has the DNA TGTGCCAGCAGCATGGACGGCCCCACTGAAGCTTTCTTT. Encoded protein: CASSMDGPTEAFF. Full variable domain (outside the CDR3, taken from reference TRBV7-8 and TRBJ1-1): GAGVSQSPRYKVAKRGQDVALRCDPISGHVSLFWYQQALGQGPEFLTYFQNEAQLDKSGLPSDRFFAERPEGSVSTLKIQRTQQEDSAVYLCASSMDGPTEAFFGQGTRLTVV.

The chain combines TRBV25-1 with TRBJ1-2, with a weak D call TRBD1 (6 bases). Trimming cost V 10 bases and J 4 bases, with 22 bases left between them. The germline gives CDR1 MGHDK, CDR2 SYGVNS. This CDR3 comprises 15 residues. Written as DNA, the CDR3 is TGTGCCAACCTAGGACAGACAAGAGGTGGCTATGGCTACACCTTC. It codes for CANLGQTRGGYGYTF.

The V and J genes are TRBV18 and TRBJ2-7, with D possibly TRBD1 on 6 matching bases. Trimming took off 2 bases at V and 1 base at J, with 21 bases between the two ends. The CDR3 has 18 amino acids. Germline loops: CDR1 KGHSH, CDR2 LQKENI. The CDR3, as DNA: TGTGCCAGCTCACCAATCCCAGTTGGAACAGGGTCTTCCTACGAGCAGTACTTC. It specifies CASSPIPVGTGSSYEQYF.

V and J are TRBV11-2 and TRBJ2-3, with TRBD2 matching 8 bases. This CDR3 spans 14 amino acids. The junction had 7 bases not matched to a gene; V was cut back by 2 bases and J by 9 bases. Germline CDR1 reads SGHAT; CDR2 reads FQNNGV. This CDR3 reads CASSLSAGGWTQYF. The CDR3 DNA sequence: TGTGCCAGCAGCTTATCCGCGGGAGGTTGGACGCAGTATTTT.